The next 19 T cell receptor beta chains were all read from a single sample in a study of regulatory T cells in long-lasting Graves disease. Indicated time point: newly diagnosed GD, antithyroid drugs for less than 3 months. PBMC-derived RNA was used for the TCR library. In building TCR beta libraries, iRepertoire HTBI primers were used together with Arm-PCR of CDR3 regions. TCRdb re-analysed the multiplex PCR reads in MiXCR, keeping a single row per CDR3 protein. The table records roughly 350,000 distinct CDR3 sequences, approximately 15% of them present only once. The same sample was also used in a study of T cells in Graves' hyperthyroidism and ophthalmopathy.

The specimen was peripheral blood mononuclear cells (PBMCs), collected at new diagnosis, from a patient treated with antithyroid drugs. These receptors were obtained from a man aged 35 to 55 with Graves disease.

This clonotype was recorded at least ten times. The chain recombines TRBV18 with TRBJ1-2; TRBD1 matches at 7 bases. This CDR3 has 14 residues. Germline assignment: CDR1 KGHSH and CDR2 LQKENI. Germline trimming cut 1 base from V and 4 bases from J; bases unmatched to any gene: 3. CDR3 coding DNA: TGTGCCAGCTCACCACGGGGACAGATCTATGGCTACACCTTC. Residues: CASSPRGQIYGYTF. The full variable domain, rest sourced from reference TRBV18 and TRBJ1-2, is NAGVMQNPRHLVRRRGQEARLRCSPMKGHSHVYWYRQLPEEGLKFMVYLQKENIIDESGMPKERFSAEFPKEGPSILRIQQVVRGDSAAYFCASSPRGQIYGYTFGSGTRLTVV.

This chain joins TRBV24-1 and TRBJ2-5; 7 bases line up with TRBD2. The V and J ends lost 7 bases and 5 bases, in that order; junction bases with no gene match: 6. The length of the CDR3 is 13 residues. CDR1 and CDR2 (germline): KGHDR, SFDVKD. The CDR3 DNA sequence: TGTGCCACCAGGGGGGAGGGCTTGGAGACCCAGTACTTC. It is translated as CATRGEGLETQYF.

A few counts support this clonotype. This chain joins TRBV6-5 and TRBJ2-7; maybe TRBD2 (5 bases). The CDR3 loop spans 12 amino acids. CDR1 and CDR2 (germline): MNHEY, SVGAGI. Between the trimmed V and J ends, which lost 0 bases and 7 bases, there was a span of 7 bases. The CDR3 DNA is TGTGCCAGCAGTTACTCGAGGAGGGAGCAGTACTTC. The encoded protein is CASSYSRREQYF.

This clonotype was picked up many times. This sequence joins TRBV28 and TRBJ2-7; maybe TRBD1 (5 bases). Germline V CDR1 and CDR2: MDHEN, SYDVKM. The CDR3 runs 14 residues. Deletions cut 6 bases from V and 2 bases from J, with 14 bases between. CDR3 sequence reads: CASRYAGPAYEQYF. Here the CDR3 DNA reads TGTGCCAGCAGATACGCAGGGCCCGCCTACGAGCAGTACTTC.

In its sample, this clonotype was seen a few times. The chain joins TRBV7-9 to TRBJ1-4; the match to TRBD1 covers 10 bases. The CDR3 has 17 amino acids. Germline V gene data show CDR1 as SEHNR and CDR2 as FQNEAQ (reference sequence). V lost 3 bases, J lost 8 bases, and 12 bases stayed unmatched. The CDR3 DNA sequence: TGTGCCAGCAGCTTCCGGGACAGGGGTGGGTTTAGGGAAAAACTGTTTTTT. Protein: CASSFRDRGGFREKLFF.

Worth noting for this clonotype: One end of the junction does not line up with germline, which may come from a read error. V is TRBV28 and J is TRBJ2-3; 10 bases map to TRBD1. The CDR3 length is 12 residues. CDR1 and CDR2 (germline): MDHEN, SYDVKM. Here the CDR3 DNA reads TGTGCCAGCAGTTTAGGAGGACAGGGGGGGCATTTT. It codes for CASSLGGQGGHF.

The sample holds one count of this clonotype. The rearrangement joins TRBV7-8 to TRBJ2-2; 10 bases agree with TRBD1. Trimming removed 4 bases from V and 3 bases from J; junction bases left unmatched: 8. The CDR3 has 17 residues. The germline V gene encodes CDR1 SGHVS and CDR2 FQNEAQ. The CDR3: CASSSGPGTGDTGELFF. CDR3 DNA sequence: TGTGCCAGCAGCTCCGGTCCCGGGACAGGGGACACCGGGGAGCTGTTTTTT.

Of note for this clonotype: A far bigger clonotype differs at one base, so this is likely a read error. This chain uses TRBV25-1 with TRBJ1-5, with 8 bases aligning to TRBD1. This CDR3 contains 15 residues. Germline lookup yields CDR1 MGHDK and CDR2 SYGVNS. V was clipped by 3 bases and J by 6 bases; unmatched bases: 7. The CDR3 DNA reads TGTGCCAGCAGTGACCGACAGGGGCTGGCTCAGCCCCAGCATTTT. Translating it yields CASSDRQGLAQPQHF.

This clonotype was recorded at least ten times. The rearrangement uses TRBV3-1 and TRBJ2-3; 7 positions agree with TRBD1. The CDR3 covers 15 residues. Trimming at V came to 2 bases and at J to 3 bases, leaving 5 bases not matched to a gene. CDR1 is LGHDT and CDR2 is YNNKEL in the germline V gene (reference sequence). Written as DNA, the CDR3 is TGTGCCAGCAGCCAAATTTACAGGGGAACAGATACGCAGTATTTT. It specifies CASSQIYRGTDTQYF.

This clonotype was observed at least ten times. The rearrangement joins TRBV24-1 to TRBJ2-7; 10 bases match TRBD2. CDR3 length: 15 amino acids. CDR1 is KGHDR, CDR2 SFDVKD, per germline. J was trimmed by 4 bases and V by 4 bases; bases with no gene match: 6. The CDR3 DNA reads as TGTGCCACCAGTGACCTAGCGGGGGCTCGGTACGAGCAGTACTTC. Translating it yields CATSDLAGARYEQYF.

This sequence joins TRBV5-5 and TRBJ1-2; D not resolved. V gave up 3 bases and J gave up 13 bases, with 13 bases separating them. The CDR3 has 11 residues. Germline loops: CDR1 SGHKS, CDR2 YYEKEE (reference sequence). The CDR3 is CASSYRALATF. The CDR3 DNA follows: TGTGCCAGCAGCTACCGGGCCCTCGCCACCTTC.

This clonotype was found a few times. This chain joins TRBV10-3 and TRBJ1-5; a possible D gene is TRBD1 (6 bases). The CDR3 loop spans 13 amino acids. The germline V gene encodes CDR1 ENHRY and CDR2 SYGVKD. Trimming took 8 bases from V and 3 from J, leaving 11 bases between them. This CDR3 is CAIGPGVNQPQHF. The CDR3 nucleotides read TGTGCCATCGGTCCAGGGGTCAATCAGCCCCAGCATTTT.

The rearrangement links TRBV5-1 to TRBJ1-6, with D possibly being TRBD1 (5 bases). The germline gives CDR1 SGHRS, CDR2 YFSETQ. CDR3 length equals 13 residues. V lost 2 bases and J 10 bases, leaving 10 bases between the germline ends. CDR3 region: CASSFLGVSPLHF. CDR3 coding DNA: TGCGCCAGCAGCTTCCTAGGGGTCTCACCCCTCCACTTT.

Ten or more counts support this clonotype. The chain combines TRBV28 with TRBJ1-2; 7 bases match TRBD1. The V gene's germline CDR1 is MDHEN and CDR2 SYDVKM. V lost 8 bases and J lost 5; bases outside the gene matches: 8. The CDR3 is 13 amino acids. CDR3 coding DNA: TGTGCCAGCTTCCGGACAGGAAGATATGGCTACACCTTC. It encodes CASFRTGRYGYTF.

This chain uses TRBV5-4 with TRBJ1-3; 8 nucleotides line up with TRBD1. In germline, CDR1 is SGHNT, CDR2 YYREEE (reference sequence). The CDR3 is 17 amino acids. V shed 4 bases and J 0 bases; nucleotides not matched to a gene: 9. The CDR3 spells CASSLVKTGASGNTIYF. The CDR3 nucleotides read TGTGCCAGCAGCCTGGTGAAGACAGGGGCCTCTGGAAACACCATATATTTT.

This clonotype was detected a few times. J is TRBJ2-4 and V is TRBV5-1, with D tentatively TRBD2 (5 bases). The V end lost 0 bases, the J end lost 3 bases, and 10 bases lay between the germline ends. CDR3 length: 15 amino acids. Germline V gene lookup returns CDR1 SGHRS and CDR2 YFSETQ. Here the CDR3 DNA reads TGCGCCAGCAGCTTGGCCGGGATAGACAAAAACATTCAGTACTTC. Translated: CASSLAGIDKNIQYF.

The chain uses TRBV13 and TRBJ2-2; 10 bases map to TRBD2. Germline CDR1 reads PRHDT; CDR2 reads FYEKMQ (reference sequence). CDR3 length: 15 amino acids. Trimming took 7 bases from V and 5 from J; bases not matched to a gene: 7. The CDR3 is CASTLAGGLTGELFF. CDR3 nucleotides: TGTGCCAGCACATTAGCGGGGGGCTTGACCGGGGAGCTGTTTTTT.

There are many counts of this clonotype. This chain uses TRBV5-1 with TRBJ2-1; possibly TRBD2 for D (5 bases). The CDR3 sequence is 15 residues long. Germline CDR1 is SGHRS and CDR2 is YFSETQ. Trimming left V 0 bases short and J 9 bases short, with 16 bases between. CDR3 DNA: TGCGCCAGCAGCTTGGAATTTTCGGGGTCAGGTGAGCAGTTCTTC. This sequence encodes CASSLEFSGSGEQFF. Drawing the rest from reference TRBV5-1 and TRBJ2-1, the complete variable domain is KAGVTQTPRYLIKTRGQQVTLSCSPISGHRSVSWYQQTPGQGLQFLFEYFSETQRNKGNFPGRFSGRQFSNSRSEMNVSTLELGDSALYLCASSLEFSGSGEQFFGPGTRLTVL.

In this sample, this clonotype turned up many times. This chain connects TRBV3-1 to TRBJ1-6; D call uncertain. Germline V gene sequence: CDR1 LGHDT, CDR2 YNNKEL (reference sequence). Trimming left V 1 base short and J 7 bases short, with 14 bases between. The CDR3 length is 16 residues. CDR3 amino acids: CASSQGFGSGNSPLHF. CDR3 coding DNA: TGTGCCAGCAGCCAAGGATTCGGAAGTGGGAATTCACCCCTCCACTTT.